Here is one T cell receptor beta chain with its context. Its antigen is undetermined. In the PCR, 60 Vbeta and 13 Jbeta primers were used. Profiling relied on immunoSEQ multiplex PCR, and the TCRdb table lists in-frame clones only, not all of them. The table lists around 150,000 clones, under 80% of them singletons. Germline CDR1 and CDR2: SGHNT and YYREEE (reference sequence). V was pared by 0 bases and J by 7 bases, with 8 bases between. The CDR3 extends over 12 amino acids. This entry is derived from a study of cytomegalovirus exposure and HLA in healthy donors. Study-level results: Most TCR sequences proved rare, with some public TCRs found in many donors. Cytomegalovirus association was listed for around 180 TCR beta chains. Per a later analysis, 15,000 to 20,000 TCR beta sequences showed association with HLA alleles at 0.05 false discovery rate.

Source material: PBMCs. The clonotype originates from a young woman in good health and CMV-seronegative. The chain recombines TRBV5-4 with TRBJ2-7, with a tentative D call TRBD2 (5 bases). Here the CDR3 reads CASSLDTGEQYF. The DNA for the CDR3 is TGTGCCAGCAGCTTGGACACGGGGGAGCAGTACTTC. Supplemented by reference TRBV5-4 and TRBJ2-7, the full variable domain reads ETGVTQSPTHLIKTRGQQVTLRCSSQSGHNTVSWYQQALGQGPQFIFQYYREEENGRGNFPPRFSGLQFPNYSSELNVNALELDDSALYLCASSLDTGEQYFGPGTRLTVT.